A selection of T cell receptor beta chains follows, all from one sample in a study of shared clonotypes between healthy human individuals. Assay: immunoSEQ multiplex PCR; the TCRdb copy retains only in-frame clones and omits some. The repertoire holds some 380,000 clones, with 95% to 97% as singletons. Sequencing was performed on memory CD8+ T cells sorted from blood. The receptors derive from a man aged 25-40 years in good health. The CDR3 runs from the conserved cysteine through the conserved F or W. A D gene is named only where the DNA matches it firmly. Part of the rows lack a size; the others show once, few, many or a class for expanded clones.

j_call d_call v_call clone_size cdr3_nt cdr3_aa
TRBJ1-2 NA TRBV11-1 NA TGTGCCAGCAGCTCCCGGACGGACCCCTATGGCTACACCTTC CASSSRTDPYGYTF
TRBJ2-7 TRBD2 TRBV4-1 NA TGCGCCAGCAGCCATCCCGTACGACTAGCCCACGAGCAGTACTTC CASSHPVRLAHEQYF
TRBJ1-5 TRBD1 TRBV6-1 NA TGTGCCAGCAGTGAAGGGACAGGAGCCCTCAATCAGCCCCAGCATTTT CASSEGTGALNQPQHF
TRBJ1-2 NA TRBV7-2 NA TGTGCCAGCAGCCTAAGCCCGAACAGCTATGGCTACACCTTC CASSLSPNSYGYTF
TRBJ2-1 TRBD2 TRBV10-2 NA TGCGCCAGCAAGGCGGGAGGGCCCGGGAATGAGCAGTTCTTC CASKAGGPGNEQFF
TRBJ2-7 TRBD1 TRBV18 NA TGTGCCAGCTCACCCTCGGGACAGGGGTTCTACGAGCAGTACTTC CASSPSGQGFYEQYF
TRBJ2-1 TRBD2 TRBV10-2 NA TGCGCCAGCAGTGAGGGCGGGAGCACCTACAATGAGCAGTTCTTC CASSEGGSTYNEQFF
TRBJ2-5 TRBD2 TRBV10-2 NA TGCGCCAGCAGACTAGCGGGAGAAGAGACCCAGTACTTC CASRLAGEETQYF
TRBJ1-5 NA TRBV5-6 NA TGTGCCAGCAGCTGGCGGAATAGCAATCAGCCCCAGCATTTT CASSWRNSNQPQHF
TRBJ2-7 TRBD1 TRBV7-9 once TGTGCCAGCAGCCGAGGTCGACAGGGTATACGCTACGAGCAGTACTTC CASSRGRQGIRYEQYF
TRBJ1-4 NA TRBV30 NA TGTGCCTGGGGAGAAAGGAGACTGTTTTTT CAWGERRLFF
TRBJ2-1 NA TRBV18 NA TGTGCCAGCTCACCCAGCTTTACCTACAATGAGCAGTTCTTC CASSPSFTYNEQFF
TRBJ1-6 TRBD1 TRBV30 NA TGTGCCTGGAGTGTACCTTGGAGGCGGGACAGGGTTTCGGCCCTCCACTTT CAWSVPWRRDRVSALHF
TRBJ2-6 NA TRBV5-1 NA TGCGCCAGCAGCTTGGTGAGCTCTGGGGCCAACGTCCTGACTTTC CASSLVSSGANVLTF
TRBJ2-4 TRBD1 TRBV7-2 NA TGTGCCAGCAGCCGGGGACAGGCCAAAAACATTCAGTACTTC CASSRGQAKNIQYF
TRBJ2-3 TRBD1 TRBV12-5 NA TGTGCTAGTGCCCCTGGGGACAGGGAAATGACAGATACGCAGTATTTT CASAPGDREMTDTQYF
TRBJ2-1 NA TRBV28 NA TGTGCCAGCAGTTTAGCCCACGAGGCAGTGAAGTTCTTC CASSLAHEAVKFF
TRBJ1-2 NA TRBV6-5 NA TGTGCCAGCAGTTACTCGGGTGGCTATGGCTACACCTTC CASSYSGGYGYTF
TRBJ1-1 NA TRBV29-1 NA TGCAGCGTTGAAATGGCCGGGGTCACTGAAGCTTTCTTT CSVEMAGVTEAFF
TRBJ2-5 NA TRBV25-1 NA TGTGCCAGCAGGACGATTGGGGGAGAGACCCAGTACTTC CASRTIGGETQYF
TRBJ1-2 TRBD1 TRBV2 NA TGTGCCAGCAGGAATGGGGACAGGGTTAATGGCTACACCTTC CASRNGDRVNGYTF
TRBJ2-5 NA TRBV30 once TGTGCCTGGAGTGTATTGACTGCGACCCAGTACTTC CAWSVLTATQYF
TRBJ2-7 TRBD2 TRBV10-1 NA TGCGCCAGCAGTGAGCGGGAGGCCTACGAGCAGTACTTC CASSEREAYEQYF
TRBJ2-1 TRBD2 TRBV5-1 once TGCGCCAGCAGCTTGAGGACATATGGGACTAGCGGGCAGCCACGCTACAATGAGCAGTTCTTC CASSLRTYGTSGQPRYNEQFF
TRBJ2-7 TRBD1 TRBV5-1 once TGCGCCAGCAGCCGAAGCGGGACAGGGGATCCCTACGAGCAGTACTTC CASSRSGTGDPYEQYF
TRBJ2-5 NA TRBV19 NA TGTGCCAGTAGTCACCGGGATCCTCAGGAGACCCAGTACTTC CASSHRDPQETQYF
TRBJ1-2 TRBD1 TRBV5-5 NA TGTGCCAGCAGCTTTAGAAGGGACAGTGGCTACACCTTC CASSFRRDSGYTF
TRBJ2-3 NA TRBV28 NA TGTGCCAGCCTGACTAGCACAGATACGCAGTATTTT CASLTSTDTQYF
TRBJ1-1 NA TRBV10-2 NA TGCGCCAGCAGAACCGGAGGGGGCACTGAAGCTTTCTTT CASRTGGGTEAFF
TRBJ1-4 NA TRBV15 NA TGTGCCACCAGCAGAATATTCTCGGGGAAGGGTGAAAAACTGTTTTTT CATSRIFSGKGEKLFF
TRBJ2-1 NA TRBV6-5 once TGTGCCAGCAGTTACAGTCGGACAAATGAGCAGTTCTTC CASSYSRTNEQFF
TRBJ1-2 NA TRBV5-1 NA TGCGCCAGCAGCTCAGGACAGAAATATGGCTACACCTTC CASSSGQKYGYTF
TRBJ2-7 TRBD2 TRBV28 NA TGTGCCAGCAGTTTTGGGGCGGGAGGGCCGCACGAGCAGTACTTC CASSFGAGGPHEQYF
TRBJ2-5 TRBD2 TRBV10-1 NA TGCGCCAGCAGTGCACCCGGGACTAGCGGTCCTCAAGAGACCCAGTACTTC CASSAPGTSGPQETQYF
TRBJ1-2 TRBD1 TRBV7-9 NA TGTGCCAGCAGCTTCCACTGGACAGGGGGATTAGGCTACACCTTC CASSFHWTGGLGYTF
TRBJ2-7 TRBD2 TRBV9 NA TGTGCCAGCAGCCGAGGGGGGCTAGCGGGAGGCGAGCAGTACTTC CASSRGGLAGGEQYF
TRBJ2-7 TRBD2 TRBV7-9 NA TGTGCCAGCACCCGGGAGGCGGAGCAGTACTTC CASTREAEQYF
TRBJ2-1 TRBD2 TRBV7-9 NA TGTGCCAGTGAGCGGGACCATGAGCAGTTCTTC CASERDHEQFF
TRBJ2-5 NA TRBV5-1 once TGCGCCAGCAGCTTGGGGTACAGGGGAGGGCAAGAGACCCAGTACTTC CASSLGYRGGQETQYF
TRBJ2-3 TRBD1 TRBV28 NA TGTGCCAGCAGTTTGTGGACAGGGCGAACAGATACGCAGTATTTT CASSLWTGRTDTQYF
TRBJ2-7 NA TRBV6-5 NA TGTGCCAGCAGTTACTCGGCGGGACAGCCAACCTACGAGCAGTACTTC CASSYSAGQPTYEQYF
TRBJ1-4 NA TRBV28 NA TGTGCCAGCAGTTCGATATGGACAAGGGAAAAACTGTTTTTT CASSSIWTREKLFF
TRBJ2-5 TRBD1 TRBV28 NA TGTGCCAGCAGTTCGACAGGGGGCCCTCAAGAGACCCAGTACTTC CASSSTGGPQETQYF
TRBJ2-4 NA TRBV7-9 NA TGTGCCAGCAGCTCGGGGGACTCAGCCAAAAACATTCAGTACTTC CASSSGDSAKNIQYF
TRBJ2-1 NA TRBV5-1 NA TGCGCCAGCAGCACTGAGGGTACCTCCTACAATGAGCAGTTCTTC CASSTEGTSYNEQFF
TRBJ2-1 NA TRBV19 NA TGTGCCAGTAGTATAGCTACCTACAATGAGCAGTTCTTC CASSIATYNEQFF
TRBJ2-2 NA TRBV5-1 NA TGCGCCAGCAGCTTAGGCTGGAACACCGGGGAGCTGTTTTTT CASSLGWNTGELFF
TRBJ2-3 TRBD2 TRBV18 NA TGTGCCAGCCGTTACAGCGGGAGCGCCACAGATACGCAGTATTTT CASRYSGSATDTQYF
TRBJ2-7 TRBD1 TRBV28 once TGTGCCAGCAGTCCAAGACAGGGGCTAGGAGTGGAGCAGTACTTC CASSPRQGLGVEQYF
TRBJ1-2 NA TRBV4-2 NA TGTGCCAGCAGCCAAGTTAGGGAACTTGGAGGCTACACCTTC CASSQVRELGGYTF
TRBJ1-4 TRBD1 TRBV4-2 NA TGTGCCAGCAGCCAAGGGGGACAGGGGATAGGTAATGAAAAACTGTTTTTT CASSQGGQGIGNEKLFF
TRBJ2-1 NA TRBV10-3 NA TGTGCCATCAGTTCGCGGGGGCCTGAGCAGTTCTTC CAISSRGPEQFF
TRBJ2-5 TRBD2 TRBV4-2 NA TGTGCCAGCAGCCAAGAGCTGCGGGAGAAAGTAGAGACCCAGTACTTC CASSQELREKVETQYF
TRBJ1-2 NA TRBV5-1 NA TGCGCCAGCAGCTTGGCCGGGACAACTAACTATGGCTACACCTTC CASSLAGTTNYGYTF